Presented here are 13 T cell receptor beta chains from one specimen sequenced in a study of PD-1 and CTLA-4 blockade in melanoma. Here immunoSEQ multiplex PCR was the method, and the copy in TCRdb shows in-frame clones only, minus some. The sample lists about 16,000 clones, around two thirds occurring once. The sample consisted of CD8+ T cells from peripheral blood, taken from a patient given anti-PD-1 treatment. Receptor source: a human donor with melanoma.

This chain connects TRBV19 to TRBJ2-7, with D perhaps TRBD1 (5 bases). The CDR3 is 14 residues long. Trimming shortened V by 6 bases and J by 0 bases, and 12 bases separated the two germline ends. Germline V CDR1 and CDR2: LNHDA, SQIVND (reference sequence). CDR3 in amino acids: CASSHIGASYEQYF. CDR3 DNA: TGTGCCAGTAGCCATATTGGGGCCTCCTACGAGCAGTACTTC.

The chain carries TRBV6-5 and TRBJ1-1; unclear D gene. CDR1 is MNHEY and CDR2 is SVGAGI in the germline V gene. Trimming shortened V by 5 bases and J by 1 base, and 8 bases separated the two germline ends. There are 13 residues in the CDR3. The CDR3 DNA follows: TGTGCCAGCAGTCCAAACAGGAACACTGAAGCTTTCTTT. Protein product: CASSPNRNTEAFF.

DNA of the CDR3: TGTGCCATCAGGTTGGGCGGGAAAGGGGAAACTGAAGCTTTCTTT. The encoded protein is CAIRLGGKGETEAFF. The chain joins TRBV10-3 to TRBJ1-1, with TRBD1 as a possible D gene (5 bases). This CDR3 has 15 residues. Germline CDR1 reads ENHRY; CDR2 reads SYGVKD. Trimming took 6 bases from V and 5 from J, leaving 19 bases between them.

CDR3 protein: CASSSRDRVTEAFF. The CDR3 DNA reads TGTGCCAGCAGCTCTCGGGACAGGGTCACTGAAGCTTTCTTT. V usage is TRBV7-9 and J usage is TRBJ1-1; 9 bases agree with TRBD1. The CDR3 runs to 14 residues. V shed 4 bases, J shed 4 bases, and the junction held 4 bases outside the gene matches. Germline-derived CDR1 and CDR2 are SEHNR and FQNEAQ (reference sequence).

The rearrangement uses TRBV9 and TRBJ2-7; 10 nucleotides agree with TRBD1. From germline, CDR1 is SGDLS and CDR2 YYNGEE. The CDR3 consists of 14 residues. Trimming removed 5 bases from V and 7 bases from J; junction bases left unmatched: 9. DNA for the CDR3: TGTGCCAGCAGTCCGAGACAGGGGGCAGGGGAGCAGTACTTC. Protein sequence: CASSPRQGAGEQYF.

V and J are TRBV19 and TRBJ2-3, with D hard to call. The CDR3 covers 15 residues. Trimming cost V 1 base and J 4 bases, with 12 bases left between them. Germline values: CDR1 LNHDA, CDR2 SQIVND (reference sequence). The CDR3 protein is CASSIGGITADTQYF. CDR3 DNA sequence: TGTGCCAGTAGTATAGGTGGCATTACGGCAGATACGCAGTATTTT.

The rearrangement links TRBV4-1 to TRBJ2-1; 7 nucleotides agree with TRBD2. Per germline, CDR1 MGHRA and CDR2 YSYEKL. The CDR3 is 14 amino acids. The V segment lost 1 base and the J segment 9 bases; nucleotides outside the gene matches: 6. This CDR3 is CASSQVGGNGEQFF. CDR3 DNA sequence: TGCGCCAGCAGCCAAGTGGGGGGGAACGGTGAGCAGTTCTTC.

This clone appeared a few times. This chain links TRBV2 with TRBJ2-1; 10 bases are a match to TRBD1. J lost 8 bases, V lost 8 bases, and 9 bases had no gene match. Germline loops: CDR1 SNHLY, CDR2 FYNNEI. This CDR3 is 14 amino acids long. The CDR3 reads CASDGTGASDEQFF. The CDR3 region has the DNA TGTGCCAGCGACGGGACAGGGGCGTCCGATGAGCAGTTCTTC. Using reference TRBV2 and TRBJ2-1 for the parts outside the CDR3, the full variable domain is EPEVTQTPSHQVTQMGQEVILRCVPISNHLYFYWYRQILGQKVEFLVSFYNNEISEKSEIFDDQFSVERPDGSNFTLKIRSTKLEDSAMYFCASDGTGASDEQFFGPGTRLTVL.

As concerns this clone: Other DNA sequences of this sample code for an identical CDR3. V and J are TRBV12-3 or TRBV12-4 and TRBJ1-2; no firm D call. CDR3 length: 11 amino acids. With 3 bases removed from V and 4 bases from J, the gap between germline ends came to 3 bases. CDR3 nucleotides: TGTGCCAGCAGTTTCGGCTATGGCTACACCTTC. As protein: CASSFGYGYTF.

The rearrangement uses TRBV27 and TRBJ2-6, with 10 bases aligning to TRBD1. The V gene end was trimmed by 3 bases and the J gene end by 1 base; junction bases not matched to a gene: 9. This CDR3 contains 19 residues. Germline V gene lookup returns CDR1 MNHEY and CDR2 SMNVEV (reference sequence). The CDR3 nucleotides are TGTGCCAGCAGTTTGGCTGGGACAGGGGATTTTTCTGGGGCCAACGTCCTGACTTTC. It encodes CASSLAGTGDFSGANVLTF.

This chain uses TRBV11-2 with TRBJ2-1; 8 bases align to TRBD2. With 1 base clipped from V and 5 bases from J, the junction kept 7 bases outside the gene matches. This CDR3 comprises 16 residues. In germline, CDR1 is SGHAT, CDR2 FQNNGV. Written as DNA, the CDR3 is TGTGCCAGCAGCTTAGTTCCGGTAGCGGGGAACAATGAGCAGTTCTTC. The encoded protein is CASSLVPVAGNNEQFF.

This chain connects TRBV12-3 or TRBV12-4 to TRBJ1-1; D not resolved. With 3 bases removed from V and 8 bases from J, the gap between germline ends came to 13 bases. CDR3 length: 13 residues. CDR3 coding DNA: TGTGCCAGCAGTTTCGGTCCGGCGGGGGAAGCTTTCTTT. Amino acids: CASSFGPAGEAFF.

This chain joins TRBV27 and TRBJ1-5; D call uncertain. The V and J ends lost 1 base and 11 bases respectively, with 21 bases between them. CDR1 and CDR2 (germline): MNHEY, SMNVEV (reference sequence). The CDR3 is made up of 16 amino acids. The CDR3 DNA sequence: TGTGCCAGCAGTTTATTGTCCGGCAATCTCCCTGAGGCCCAGCATTTT. This codes for CASSLLSGNLPEAQHF.